Presented here are 25 T cell receptor beta chains from one specimen sequenced in a study of T cell responses to AZD1222 COVID-19 vaccine. Sequencing was performed with immunoSEQ multiplex PCR; in TCRdb, only in-frame clones are kept and a portion is missing. The sample lists about 180,000 clones, over 75% occurring once. Material: peripheral blood, obtained on day 0 of AZD1222 vaccination. These receptor sequences come from an adult in good health.

This rearrangement joins TRBV28 to TRBJ1-2; TRBD1 might be the D (5 bases). CDR3 length equals 17 residues. V was pared by 2 bases and J by 4 bases, with 20 bases between. Germline CDR1 and CDR2: MDHEN and SYDVKM. The CDR3 coding sequence is TGTGCCAGCAGTTTAAGGGACGGCTACCCCTCTATCTATGGCTACACCTTC. Protein product: CASSLRDGYPSIYGYTF.

The chain uses TRBV7-2 and TRBJ1-2, with D uncertain. Trimming pared 11 bases from V and 4 bases from J, leaving 11 bases between. The CDR3 contains 11 residues. Germline lookup yields CDR1 SGHTA and CDR2 FQGNSA. The CDR3 bases are TGTGCCTCGGAGCCCCTCTATGGCTACACCTTC. Protein: CASEPLYGYTF.

Only one count was recorded for this clone. The chain uses TRBV2 and TRBJ1-1; maybe TRBD1 (5 bases). The length of the CDR3 is 13 residues. V was clipped by 0 bases and J by 11 bases, with 13 bases between them. The germline CDR1 and CDR2 sequences are SNHLY and FYNNEI. DNA of the CDR3: TGTGCCAGCAGTGAAGCAGAAAGGGGAGTTGCTTTCTTT. Translating it yields CASSEAERGVAFF.

The rearrangement joins TRBV5-1 to TRBJ1-2; 7 positions match TRBD1. The CDR3 totals 13 residues. The V segment lost 4 bases and the J segment 5 bases; nucleotides outside the gene matches: 5. CDR1 is SGHRS and CDR2 is YFSETQ in the germline V gene. CDR3 residues: CASSDTGEYGYTF. CDR3 DNA: TGCGCCAGCAGCGACACAGGGGAGTATGGCTACACCTTC. The whole variable domain, filled in from reference TRBV5-1 and TRBJ1-2, reads KAGVTQTPRYLIKTRGQQVTLSCSPISGHRSVSWYQQTPGQGLQFLFEYFSETQRNKGNFPGRFSGRQFSNSRSEMNVSTLELGDSALYLCASSDTGEYGYTFGSGTRLTVV.

The chain joins TRBV5-1 to TRBJ2-5; unclear D gene. CDR1 is SGHRS, CDR2 YFSETQ, per germline. The CDR3 totals 12 residues. V was trimmed by 4 bases and J by 1 base, leaving 5 bases between them. CDR3 region: CASSHSQETQYF. CDR3 nucleotides: TGCGCCAGCAGCCACAGCCAAGAGACCCAGTACTTC. Full variable domain (remainder filled in from reference TRBV5-1 and TRBJ2-5): KAGVTQTPRYLIKTRGQQVTLSCSPISGHRSVSWYQQTPGQGLQFLFEYFSETQRNKGNFPGRFSGRQFSNSRSEMNVSTLELGDSALYLCASSHSQETQYFGPGTRLLVL.

This chain joins TRBV4-1 and TRBJ2-1, with D perhaps TRBD1 (6 bases). Deletions cut 4 bases from V and 4 bases from J, with 17 bases between. Germline CDR1 MGHRA, CDR2 YSYEKL. This CDR3 is built from 16 residues. The CDR3 protein is CASSPTGSRIYNEQFF. CDR3 nucleotide sequence: TGCGCCAGCAGCCCGACAGGAAGCCGAATATACAATGAGCAGTTCTTC.

The chain uses TRBV7-9 and TRBJ2-2; a possible D gene is TRBD1 (5 bases). The CDR3 runs to 15 residues. Germline loops: CDR1 SEHNR, CDR2 FQNEAQ (reference sequence). V lost 1 base and J 6 bases, leaving 12 bases between the germline ends. The CDR3 loop is CASSLVQGRAGELFF. The CDR3, as DNA: TGTGCCAGCAGCTTAGTCCAGGGAAGGGCCGGGGAGCTGTTTTTT. Drawing the rest from reference TRBV7-9 and TRBJ2-2, the complete variable domain is DTGVSQNPRHKITKRGQNVTFRCDPISEHNRLYWYRQTLGQGPEFLTYFQNEAQLEKSRLLSDRFSAERPKGSFSTLEIQRTEQGDSAMYLCASSLVQGRAGELFFGEGSRLTVL.

V gene TRBV4-3 combines with J gene TRBJ1-2; 7 bases match TRBD1. Germline lookup yields CDR1 LGHNA and CDR2 YSLEER. The CDR3 loop spans 18 amino acids. Trimming at V came to 0 bases and at J to 4 bases, leaving 14 bases not matched to a gene. The DNA for the CDR3 is TGCGCCAGCAGCCAAGATATGGGGGACAGCGGCCGTGGCTATGGCTACACCTTC. Translated, it gives CASSQDMGDSGRGYGYTF.

The V and J genes are TRBV3-1 (or the pseudogene TRBV3-2) and TRBJ1-4; 9 nucleotides match TRBD1. Germline values: CDR1 LGHDT, CDR2 YNNKEL (reference sequence). Germline trimming cut 6 bases from V and 8 bases from J; bases unmatched to any gene: 7. The CDR3 has 14 residues. The CDR3 sequence is CASSYGQGWEKLFF. CDR3 bases: TGTGCCAGCAGTTATGGACAGGGGTGGGAAAAACTGTTTTTT.

This chain connects TRBV3-1 (or the pseudogene TRBV3-2) to TRBJ2-5, with unresolved D. Per the germline V gene, CDR1 is LGHDT and CDR2 is YNNKEL (reference sequence). The CDR3 runs 11 residues. Trimming removed 1 base from V and 4 bases from J, with 1 base in between. CDR3 amino acids: CASSQGETQYF. The CDR3 DNA reads TGTGCCAGCAGCCAAGGAGAGACCCAGTACTTC.

This clone has at least ten counts. The chain joins TRBV6-4 to TRBJ2-2; D is undetermined. The V gene lost 0 bases and the J gene lost 5 bases, with 4 bases spanning the gap. The CDR3 is 13 amino acids. Germline assignment: CDR1 MRHNA and CDR2 SNTAGT. The DNA of the CDR3 is TGTGCCAGCAGTGACTCGACTACCGGGGAGCTGTTTTTT. This codes for CASSDSTTGELFF.

The gene calls are TRBV19 and TRBJ1-2; TRBD1 matches at 10 bases. J gave up 4 bases and V 4 bases, and 15 bases lay outside the gene matches. The germline V gene has CDR1 LNHDA and CDR2 SQIVND (reference sequence). The CDR3 is 18 residues long. CDR3 protein: CASSTRAGGQGPSYGYTF. CDR3 DNA: TGTGCCAGTAGTACGCGAGCGGGGGGACAGGGGCCCAGCTATGGCTACACCTTC.

This sequence joins TRBV6-5 and TRBJ1-4; D possibly corresponds to TRBD1 (5 bases). The CDR3 runs 14 residues. The V gene lost 6 bases and the J gene lost 5 bases, with 13 bases spanning the gap. Germline-derived CDR1 and CDR2 are MNHEY and SVGAGI. As DNA, the CDR3 is TGTGCCAGCAGCAAAGCGGGGGAGAATGAAAAACTGTTTTTT. This translates into CASSKAGENEKLFF.

The chain combines TRBV10-3 with TRBJ2-3; 15 bases match TRBD2. With 6 bases clipped from V and 3 bases from J, the junction kept 7 bases outside the gene matches. This CDR3 is 17 amino acids long. CDR1 and CDR2 (germline): ENHRY, SYGVKD. In DNA, the CDR3 is TGTGCCATCAGCGGACTAGCGGGGGGGCTCGGGACAGATACGCAGTATTTT. This sequence encodes CAISGLAGGLGTDTQYF.

The CDR3 nucleotides are TGTGCCAGTAGTATAGAGGGGGGGTACTACAATCAGCCCCAGCATTTT. The encoded protein is CASSIEGGYYNQPQHF. V gene TRBV19 combines with J gene TRBJ1-5; D might be TRBD1 (5 bases). Trimming shortened V by 0 bases and J by 3 bases, and 12 bases separated the two germline ends. The germline gives CDR1 LNHDA, CDR2 SQIVND (reference sequence). The CDR3 totals 16 residues. The full variable domain, its missing parts supplied by reference TRBV19 and TRBJ1-5, is DGGITQSPKYLFRKEGQNVTLSCEQNLNHDAMYWYRQDPGQGLRLIYYSQIVNDFQKGDIAEGYSVSREKKESFPLTVTSAQKNPTAFYLCASSIEGGYYNQPQHFGDGTRLSIL.

This rearrangement joins TRBV7-8 to TRBJ1-5; no definite D call. Germline-derived CDR1 and CDR2 are SGHVS and FQNEAQ. This CDR3 comprises 14 residues. Trimming removed 4 bases from V and 4 bases from J, with 11 bases in between. DNA of the CDR3: TGTGCCAGCAGCTCAGAATTAGGGAATCAGCCCCAGCATTTT. Translating it yields CASSSELGNQPQHF.

The genes are TRBV4-1 and TRBJ1-2, with D hard to call. The CDR3 is made up of 18 amino acids. CDR1 and CDR2 (germline): MGHRA, YSYEKL. Trimming pared 2 bases from V and 3 bases from J, leaving 22 bases between. The CDR3 DNA is TGCGCCAGCAGCCAATTCGTCGGCAGCAAGTTCAGAGACTATGGCTACACCTTC. As protein: CASSQFVGSKFRDYGYTF.

V gene TRBV7-2 combines with J gene TRBJ1-5; D is undetermined. The germline V gene encodes CDR1 SGHTA and CDR2 FQGNSA. Between the trimmed V and J ends, which lost 1 base and 5 bases, there was a span of 6 bases. The CDR3 spans 13 residues. The CDR3 region is CASSLGEDQPQHF. The CDR3 bases are TGTGCCAGCAGCTTAGGTGAGGATCAGCCCCAGCATTTT.

The V and J genes are TRBV28 and TRBJ1-6; D remains unclear. The germline V gene encodes CDR1 MDHEN and CDR2 SYDVKM. Trimming left V 5 bases short and J 2 bases short, with 7 bases between. The CDR3 runs to 14 residues. The CDR3 region has the DNA TGTGCCAGCAGTCGACCAACCTATAATTCACCCCTCCACTTT. Its protein product is CASSRPTYNSPLHF.

CDR3 sequence (DNA): TGTGCCAGCACTATGCTCGGGACTTTGGTCTACGAGCAGTACTTC. This encodes CASTMLGTLVYEQYF. The genes are TRBV6-5 and TRBJ2-7; possible D gene TRBD2, 6 bases. Germline CDR1 MNHEY, CDR2 SVGAGI. The CDR3 has 15 amino acids. The V end was cut by 7 bases, the J end by 3 bases, with 19 bases between.

V gene TRBV9 combines with J gene TRBJ2-7, with D maybe TRBD1 (6 bases). Germline loops: CDR1 SGDLS, CDR2 YYNGEE. There are 16 residues in the CDR3. V dropped 4 bases and J dropped 2 bases, with 19 bases sitting between them. This CDR3 reads CASSLKAGTSTYEQYF. The CDR3 nucleotides read TGTGCCAGCAGCCTAAAAGCCGGGACAAGCACCTACGAGCAGTACTTC. Variable domain in full (rest from reference TRBV9 and TRBJ2-7): DSGVTQTPKHLITATGQRVTLRCSPRSGDLSVYWYQQSLDQGLQFLIQYYNGEERAKGNILERFSAQQFPDLHSELNLSSLELGDSALYFCASSLKAGTSTYEQYFGPGTRLTVT.

The chain joins TRBV11-3 to TRBJ1-1, with D possibly being TRBD1 (5 bases). V lost 4 bases to trimming and J lost 11 bases, with 11 bases between them. CDR1 is SGHNT and CDR2 is YENEEA in the germline V gene. CDR3 length: 11 residues. DNA for the CDR3: TGTGCCAGCAGCTCAGGGCCCAGGGCTTTCTTT. This encodes CASSSGPRAFF.

With respect to this clone: At one end the junction does not follow the germline gene, possibly because of a read error. The chain couples TRBV7-7 to TRBJ2-5, with TRBD2 identical over 12 bases. Germline loops: CDR1 SSHAT, CDR2 FNYEAQ (reference sequence). The length of the CDR3 is 18 residues. CDR3 region: CASSLGTSGSSYQETQYF. CDR3 bases: TGTGCTAGCAGCTTAGGGACTAGCGGGTCATCGTACCAAGAGACCCAGTACTTC.

The chain carries TRBV11-2 and TRBJ1-5; D is unclear. This CDR3 has 15 amino acids. Germline V gene data show CDR1 as SGHAT and CDR2 as FQNNGV. V shed 2 bases and J shed 3 bases, with 11 bases lying between them. The CDR3 region is CASSLYGSSNQPQHF. CDR3 DNA: TGTGCCAGCAGCTTATACGGCAGCTCCAATCAGCCCCAGCATTTT.

The rearrangement joins TRBV7-8 to TRBJ1-5, with 10 bases aligning to TRBD1. The CDR3 contains 17 residues. V lost 0 bases to trimming and J lost 6 bases; unmatched junction nucleotides: 8. Germline V lookup: CDR1 SGHVS, CDR2 FQNEAQ. CDR3 DNA sequence: TGTGCCAGCAGCTTAGCTTCCGGGACAGGGGAACTTCAGCCCCAGCATTTT. This translates into CASSLASGTGELQPQHF.